The 25 T cell receptor beta chains listed next were all sequenced from one sample in a study of T cells in Graves' hyperthyroidism and ophthalmopathy. Amplification of TCR beta CDR3 regions was performed using RNA transcripts as template. TCR CDR3 underwent first-round RT-PCR with the HTBI primer set. TCRdb re-called the multiplex PCR reads through MiXCR, storing one row per CDR3 protein. The sample includes 530,000 or so distinct CDR3 sequences, approximately 25% of them seen just once. Sequences were obtained from blood. The source is a woman in her 30s with Graves' ophthalmopathy.

This clonotype appeared a few times. This sequence joins TRBV20-1 and TRBJ1-5; 8 nucleotides align to TRBD1. CDR1 is DFQATT and CDR2 is SNEGSKA in the germline V gene (reference sequence). Germline trimming cut 6 bases from V and 2 bases from J; bases unmatched to any gene: 9. This CDR3 has 15 residues. CDR3 residues: CSAGKTGAGNQPQHF. As DNA, the CDR3 is TGCAGTGCGGGAAAGACAGGGGCCGGCAATCAGCCCCAGCATTTT.

Note on this clonotype: The missing conserved phenylalanine or tryptophan at the end of this CDR3 makes a read error likely. No DNA is shown, since the ends of the CDR3 on it are uncertain; the CDR3 is the one TCRdb lists. This chain uses TRBV2 with TRBJ2-2; TRBD1 was called by the table and not checked on the DNA. The CDR3 is 17 residues long, ends included. Germline values: CDR1 SNHLY, CDR2 FYNNEI. The CDR3 protein is CASSTDPDDLNTGELWV.

The chain links TRBV6-1 to TRBJ2-7; TRBD1 matches 8 bases. This CDR3 comprises 13 residues. V lost 8 bases, J lost 0 bases, and 3 bases stayed unmatched. CDR1 MNHNS and CDR2 SASEGT come from the germline V gene. The CDR3 reads CASWGQASYEQYF. The CDR3 DNA reads as TGTGCCAGCTGGGGACAGGCCTCCTACGAGCAGTACTTC.

The sample holds many counts of this clonotype. J is TRBJ2-5 and V is TRBV6-2 or TRBV6-3, with 9 nucleotides matching TRBD2. Germline values: CDR1 MNHEY, CDR2 SVGEGT. Trimming cost V 1 base and J 5 bases; bases outside gene matches: 8. The CDR3 has 16 residues. This CDR3 is CASSYWGTSSGETQYF. Here the CDR3 DNA reads TGTGCCAGCAGTTACTGGGGGACTAGCTCGGGTGAGACCCAGTACTTC.

This clonotype has at least ten counts. The chain is built from TRBV28 and TRBJ2-5, with 12 bases identical to TRBD2. V shed 6 bases and J 3 bases; nucleotides not matched to a gene: 14. Per germline, CDR1 MDHEN and CDR2 SYDVKM. This CDR3 contains 18 residues. CDR3 DNA: TGTGCCAGCAGACAAGGGACTAGCGGGCGGTACTGGGAAGAGACCCAGTACTTC. Translating it yields CASRQGTSGRYWEETQYF.

This clonotype was recorded at least ten times. J is TRBJ2-7 and V is TRBV6-1; 8 bases are shared with TRBD1. Germline trimming cut 4 bases from V and 2 bases from J; bases unmatched to any gene: 4. The CDR3 is 14 amino acids. Germline CDR1 and CDR2: MNHNS and SASEGT. The CDR3 loop is CASSAAQGAYEQYF. In DNA, the CDR3 is TGTGCCAGCAGTGCTGCACAGGGGGCCTACGAGCAGTACTTC.

CDR3 in amino acids: CASSFTGRTASYEQYF. Here the CDR3 DNA reads TGTGCCAGCAGCTTTACGGGACGTACGGCTTCCTACGAGCAGTACTTC. This rearrangement joins TRBV11-2 to TRBJ2-7; either TRBD1 or TRBD2 may supply D (5 bases each). The V and J ends lost 3 bases and 1 base respectively, with 16 bases between them. Germline CDR1 SGHAT, CDR2 FQNNGV. The CDR3 consists of 16 residues.

This clonotype was observed a handful of times. A read error is likely, as this CDR3 ends without the conserved phenylalanine or tryptophan. This chain links TRBV7-2 with TRBJ2-5, with D perhaps matching TRBD1 or TRBD2 (6 bases each). The CDR3 totals 15 residues. Germline V CDR1 and CDR2: SGHTA, FQGNSA. V lost 5 bases and J lost 2, with 15 bases in between. Here the CDR3 reads CASSRSEGGQETQYL. In DNA, the CDR3 is TGTGCCAGCAGCCGCTCGGAGGGGGGTCAAGAGACCCAGTACCTC.

This clonotype was seen repeatedly, ten times or more. V usage is TRBV10-3 and J usage is TRBJ2-7; D is ambiguous. The CDR3 covers 11 residues. Trimming shortened V by 2 bases and J by 6 bases, and 5 bases separated the two germline ends. Germline lookup yields CDR1 ENHRY and CDR2 SYGVKD. CDR3 sequence reads: CAISEGVEQYF. The CDR3 DNA reads TGTGCCATCAGTGAGGGGGTCGAGCAGTACTTC.

V usage is TRBV9 and J usage is TRBJ2-7, with TRBD2 as a possible D gene (5 bases). Deletions cut 0 bases from V and 0 bases from J, with 13 bases between. From germline, CDR1 is SGDLS and CDR2 YYNGEE. The CDR3 covers 16 residues. The CDR3 DNA sequence: TGTGCCAGCAGCGTAGATGGCGGGTTGAGCTCCTACGAGCAGTACTTC. This translates into CASSVDGGLSSYEQYF. Full variable domain (missing parts from reference TRBV9 and TRBJ2-7): DSGVTQTPKHLITATGQRVTLRCSPRSGDLSVYWYQQSLDQGLQFLIQYYNGEERAKGNILERFSAQQFPDLHSELNLSSLELGDSALYFCASSVDGGLSSYEQYFGPGTRLTVT.

This chain links TRBV20-1 with TRBJ2-5; 7 nucleotides match TRBD1. The CDR3 length is 17 residues. Germline V gene lookup returns CDR1 DFQATT and CDR2 SNEGSKA (reference sequence). J gave up 5 bases and V 0 bases, and 15 bases lay outside the gene matches. For the CDR3, the DNA is TGCAGTGCTAGAGAAAACCGCGGACAGGACCAAGTTGAGACCCAGTACTTC. Amino acid sequence: CSARENRGQDQVETQYF.

At least ten counts were recorded for this clonotype. The rearrangement uses TRBV10-3 and TRBJ2-5, with 7 bases matching TRBD1. The CDR3 is 11 amino acids. With 10 bases clipped from V and 3 bases from J, the junction kept 2 bases outside the gene matches. Germline V gene sequence: CDR1 ENHRY, CDR2 SYGVKD. Here the CDR3 DNA reads TGTGCCACCGGGACAGAAGAGACCCAGTACTTC. Encoded protein: CATGTEETQYF.

This chain links TRBV9 with TRBJ1-3, with D unclear. Germline V lookup: CDR1 SGDLS, CDR2 YYNGEE. The CDR3 length is 15 residues. Between the trimmed V and J ends, which lost 4 bases and 0 bases, there was a span of 11 bases. The DNA for the CDR3 is TGTGCCAGCAGCCCTTCGGTGGGCTCTGGAAACACCATATATTTT. Protein sequence: CASSPSVGSGNTIYF.

This clonotype was seen a single time. The CDR3 region has the DNA TGCGCCAGCAGCCCACTAGCGGGAGTAATCTACGAGCAGTACTTC. The encoded protein is CASSPLAGVIYEQYF. The chain links TRBV5-1 to TRBJ2-7; 11 bases match TRBD2. Per the germline V gene, CDR1 is SGHRS and CDR2 is YFSETQ. CDR3 length: 15 residues. The ends lost 4 bases at V and 3 bases at J; junction bases unmatched: 6.

This clonotype has just a few counts. The rearrangement links TRBV6-5 to TRBJ2-7; 10 nucleotides line up with TRBD1. The CDR3 covers 13 residues. Trimming at V came to 8 bases and at J to 5 bases, leaving 6 bases not matched to a gene. Germline V CDR1 and CDR2: MNHEY, SVGAGI. The CDR3 here is CASRWTGGNEQYF. CDR3 sequence (DNA): TGTGCCAGCCGATGGACAGGGGGGAACGAGCAGTACTTC.

This clonotype was seen ten or more times. The J gene is TRBJ2-6, the V gene TRBV18; 7 positions match TRBD1. The CDR3 length is 16 residues. The ends lost 2 bases at V and 4 bases at J; junction bases unmatched: 5. The germline V gene encodes CDR1 KGHSH and CDR2 LQKENI. The CDR3 DNA reads TGTGCCAGCTCACCAGAGGGGGCGTTCGGGGCCAACGTCCTGACTTTC. Encoded protein: CASSPEGAFGANVLTF.

This clonotype came up many times. This chain joins TRBV5-4 and TRBJ2-2; D remains unclear. The germline gives CDR1 SGHNT, CDR2 YYREEE (reference sequence). Trimming stripped 4 bases from V and 4 bases from J, with 8 bases between. The CDR3 length is 13 residues. Here the CDR3 DNA reads TGTGCCAGCAGCGGCCCTGGCACCGGGGAGCTGTTTTTT. This translates into CASSGPGTGELFF.

The V and J genes are TRBV30 and TRBJ2-2; D perhaps matches TRBD2 (5 bases). V lost 3 bases, J lost 4 bases, and 12 bases lay in between. This CDR3 region has 14 residues. In germline, CDR1 is GTSNPN, CDR2 SVGIG (reference sequence). DNA for the CDR3: TGTGCCTGGAGGAGAACGGGAAGCACCGGGGAGCTGTTTTTT. Its protein product is CAWRRTGSTGELFF.

The table lists this clonotype with many counts. The gene calls are TRBV9 and TRBJ1-3, with D hard to call. There are 13 residues in the CDR3. V lost 0 bases and J 6 bases, leaving 7 bases between the germline ends. The germline CDR1 and CDR2 sequences are SGDLS and YYNGEE. For the CDR3, the DNA is TGTGCCAGCAGCGTAGGGAACCAAAACACCATATATTTT. It is translated as CASSVGNQNTIYF.

Many counts were recorded for this clonotype. The J gene is TRBJ1-5, the V gene TRBV18; 9 bases agree with TRBD1. Germline values: CDR1 KGHSH, CDR2 LQKENI. The J segment lost 7 bases and the V segment lost 6 bases, leaving 10 bases of the junction unmatched. The CDR3 length is 15 residues. CDR3 in DNA: TGTGCCAGCTCCCGAGGGACAGGGACGGGACAGCCCCAGCATTTT. It yields the protein CASSRGTGTGQPQHF.

DNA for the CDR3: TGTGCCAGCAGCCACCTCCGGGACAGGGGCCAATCAACCTACGAGCAGTACTTC. Translated: CASSHLRDRGQSTYEQYF. J is TRBJ2-7 and V is TRBV11-1; 10 positions agree with TRBD1. The J segment lost 2 bases and the V segment lost 5 bases, leaving 15 bases of the junction unmatched. The CDR3 extends over 18 amino acids. Looked up from germline, CDR1 is SGHAT and CDR2 is FQDESV (reference sequence).

This clonotype has just a few counts. The chain links TRBV6-2 or TRBV6-3 to TRBJ2-2; D is ambiguous. The CDR3 spans 16 residues. V was pared by 0 bases and J by 2 bases, with 10 bases between. Germline assignment: CDR1 MNHEY and CDR2 SVGEGT. As DNA, the CDR3 is TGTGCCAGCAGTTACTCGTCTGCCGGCAACACCGGGGAGCTGTTTTTT. It is translated as CASSYSSAGNTGELFF.

This clonotype was detected only a few times. The chain employs TRBV29-1 and TRBJ1-1; possible D gene TRBD1, 6 bases. This CDR3 is built from 15 residues. Germline V CDR1 and CDR2: SQVTM, ANQGSEA. The V gene lost 1 base and the J gene lost 1 base, with 13 bases spanning the gap. The CDR3 sequence is CSVEGLQGKNTEAFF. The DNA for the CDR3 is TGCAGCGTTGAAGGTTTACAGGGTAAGAACACTGAAGCTTTCTTT. Variable domain in full (rest from reference TRBV29-1 and TRBJ1-1): SAVISQKPSRDICQRGTSLTIQCQVDSQVTMMFWYRQQPGQSLTLIATANQGSEATYESGFVIDKFPISRPNLTFSTLTVSNMSPEDSSIYLCSVEGLQGKNTEAFFGQGTRLTVV.

The table lists this clonotype with many counts. V usage is TRBV20-1 and J usage is TRBJ1-3; D gene unclear. Germline V CDR1 and CDR2: DFQATT, SNEGSKA (reference sequence). The CDR3 covers 13 residues. Trimming took 6 bases from V and 2 from J, leaving 11 bases between them. The DNA of the CDR3 is TGCAGTGCGTTAGTTTCAGCTGGAAACACCATATATTTT. Amino acid sequence: CSALVSAGNTIYF.

On this clonotype: A much larger clone lies a single base off, so this may be a read error. The CDR3 is CANSPPGTGSQPQHF. CDR3 DNA: TGTGCCAACAGTCCCCCCGGGACAGGGAGTCAGCCCCAGCATTTT. This chain joins TRBV12-3 or TRBV12-4 and TRBJ1-5; TRBD1 matches at 9 bases. The CDR3 has 15 residues.